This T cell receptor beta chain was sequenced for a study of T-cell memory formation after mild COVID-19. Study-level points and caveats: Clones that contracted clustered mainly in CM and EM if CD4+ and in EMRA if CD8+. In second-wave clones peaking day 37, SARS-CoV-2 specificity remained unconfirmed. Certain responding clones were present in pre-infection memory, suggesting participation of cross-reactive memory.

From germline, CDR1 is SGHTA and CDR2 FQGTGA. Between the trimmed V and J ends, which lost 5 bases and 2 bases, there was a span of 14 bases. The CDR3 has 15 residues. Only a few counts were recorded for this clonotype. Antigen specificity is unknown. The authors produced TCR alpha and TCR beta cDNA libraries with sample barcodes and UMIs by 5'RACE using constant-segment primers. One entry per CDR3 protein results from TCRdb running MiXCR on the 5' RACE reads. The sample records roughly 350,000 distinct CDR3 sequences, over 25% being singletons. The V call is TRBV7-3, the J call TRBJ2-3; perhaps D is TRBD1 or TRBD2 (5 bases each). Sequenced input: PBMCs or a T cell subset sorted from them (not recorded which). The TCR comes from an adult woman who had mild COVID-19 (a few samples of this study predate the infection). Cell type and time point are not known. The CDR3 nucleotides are TGTGCCAGCAGCCGTCCCGGGGCCCCCACAGATACGCAGTATTTT. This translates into CASSRPGAPTDTQYF.